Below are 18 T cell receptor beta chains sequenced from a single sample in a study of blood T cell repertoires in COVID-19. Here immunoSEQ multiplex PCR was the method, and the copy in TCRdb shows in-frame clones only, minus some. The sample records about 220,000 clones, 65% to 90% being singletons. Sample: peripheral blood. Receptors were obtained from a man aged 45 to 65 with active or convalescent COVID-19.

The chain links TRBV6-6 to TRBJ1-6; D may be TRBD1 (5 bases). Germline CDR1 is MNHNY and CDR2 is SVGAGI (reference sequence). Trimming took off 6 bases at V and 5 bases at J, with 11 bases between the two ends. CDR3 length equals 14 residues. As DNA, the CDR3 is TGTGCCAGCAGCGCCGGGGGGGATAATTCACCCCTCCACTTT. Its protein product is CASSAGGDNSPLHF.

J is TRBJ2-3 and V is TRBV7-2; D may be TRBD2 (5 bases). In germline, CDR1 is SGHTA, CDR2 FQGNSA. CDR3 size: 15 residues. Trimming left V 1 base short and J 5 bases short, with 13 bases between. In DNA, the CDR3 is TGTGCCAGCAGCTTAGAAGTCCGCGGAGGAGATACGCAGTATTTT. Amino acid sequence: CASSLEVRGGDTQYF. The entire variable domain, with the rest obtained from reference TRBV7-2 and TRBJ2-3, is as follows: GAGVSQSPSNKVTEKGKDVELRCDPISGHTALYWYRQSLGQGLEFLIYFQGNSAPDKSGLPSDRFSAERTGGSVSTLTIQRTQQEDSAVYLCASSLEVRGGDTQYFGPGTRLTVL.

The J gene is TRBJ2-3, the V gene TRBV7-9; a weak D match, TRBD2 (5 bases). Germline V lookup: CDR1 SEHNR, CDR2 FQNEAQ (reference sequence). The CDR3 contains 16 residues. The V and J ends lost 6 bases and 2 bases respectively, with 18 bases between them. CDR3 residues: CASRPPSRGYTDTQYF. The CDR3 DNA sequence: TGTGCCAGCAGGCCCCCAAGCAGAGGGTACACAGATACGCAGTATTTT.

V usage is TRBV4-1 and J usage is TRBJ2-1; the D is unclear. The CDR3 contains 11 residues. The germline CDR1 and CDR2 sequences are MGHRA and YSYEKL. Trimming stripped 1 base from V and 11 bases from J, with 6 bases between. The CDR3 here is CASSQALKQFF. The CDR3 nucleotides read TGCGCCAGCAGCCAAGCACTGAAGCAGTTCTTC.

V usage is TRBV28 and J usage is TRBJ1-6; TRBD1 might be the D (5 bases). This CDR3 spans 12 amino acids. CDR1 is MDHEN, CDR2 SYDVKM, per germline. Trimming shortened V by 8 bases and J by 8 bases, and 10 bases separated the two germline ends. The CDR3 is CASGDRYSPLHF. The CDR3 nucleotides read TGTGCCAGCGGAGACAGATATTCACCCCTCCACTTT. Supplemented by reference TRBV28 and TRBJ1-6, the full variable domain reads DVKVTQSSRYLVKRTGEKVFLECVQDMDHENMFWYRQDPGLGLRLIYFSYDVKMKEKGDIPEGYSVSREKKERFSLILESASTNQTSMYLCASGDRYSPLHFGNGTRLTVT.

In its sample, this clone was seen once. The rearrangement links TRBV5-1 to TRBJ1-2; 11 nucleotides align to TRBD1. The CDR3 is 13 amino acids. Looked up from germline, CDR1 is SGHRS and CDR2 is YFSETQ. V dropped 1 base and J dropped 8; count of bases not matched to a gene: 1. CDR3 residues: CASSLRTGGGYTF. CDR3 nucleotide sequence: TGCGCCAGCAGCTTGAGGACAGGGGGCGGCTACACCTTC.

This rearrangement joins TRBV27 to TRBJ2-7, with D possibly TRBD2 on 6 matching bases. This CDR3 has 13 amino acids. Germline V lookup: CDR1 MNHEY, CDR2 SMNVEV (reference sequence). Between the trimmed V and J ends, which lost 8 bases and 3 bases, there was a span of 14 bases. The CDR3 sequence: CASGPGVSYEQYV. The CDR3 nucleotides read TGTGCCAGCGGTCCGGGAGTGAGCTACGAGCAGTACGTC.

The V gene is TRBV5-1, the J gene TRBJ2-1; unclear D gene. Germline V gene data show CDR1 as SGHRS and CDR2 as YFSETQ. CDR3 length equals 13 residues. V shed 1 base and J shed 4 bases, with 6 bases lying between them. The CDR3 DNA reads TGCGCCAGCAGCTTGAGCACTTACAATGAGCAGTTCTTC. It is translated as CASSLSTYNEQFF. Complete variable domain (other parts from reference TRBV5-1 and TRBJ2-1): KAGVTQTPRYLIKTRGQQVTLSCSPISGHRSVSWYQQTPGQGLQFLFEYFSETQRNKGNFPGRFSGRQFSNSRSEMNVSTLELGDSALYLCASSLSTYNEQFFGPGTRLTVL.

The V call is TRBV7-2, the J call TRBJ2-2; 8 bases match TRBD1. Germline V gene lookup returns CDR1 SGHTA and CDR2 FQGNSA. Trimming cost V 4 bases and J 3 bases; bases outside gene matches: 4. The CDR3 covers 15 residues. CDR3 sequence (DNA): TGTGCCAGCAGCTGGACAGGGCTGTACACCGGGGAGCTGTTTTTT. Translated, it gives CASSWTGLYTGELFF.

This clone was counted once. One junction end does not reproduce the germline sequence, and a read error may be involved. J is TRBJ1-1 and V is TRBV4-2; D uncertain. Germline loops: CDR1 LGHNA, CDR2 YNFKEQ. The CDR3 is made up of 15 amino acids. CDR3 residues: CASSQDIQSNAEAFF. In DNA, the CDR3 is TGTGCCAGCAGCCAAGATATCCAGTCGAACGCTGAAGCTTTCTTT.

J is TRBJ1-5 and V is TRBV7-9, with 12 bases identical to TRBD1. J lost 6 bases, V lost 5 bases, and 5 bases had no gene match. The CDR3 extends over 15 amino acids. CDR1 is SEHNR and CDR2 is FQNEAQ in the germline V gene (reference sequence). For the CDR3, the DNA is TGTGCCAGCAGCACCGGGACAGGGGGCGCTCAGCCCCAGCATTTT. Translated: CASSTGTGGAQPQHF.

The chain's CDR3 is CASSEEAGGTGELFF. As DNA, the CDR3 is TGCGCCAGCAGTGAGGAAGCGGGGGGCACCGGGGAGCTGTTTTTT. The J gene is TRBJ2-2, the V gene TRBV10-1, with TRBD2 matching over 9 bases. J lost 4 bases, V lost 2 bases, and 2 bases had no gene match. Looked up from germline, CDR1 is WNHNN and CDR2 is SYGVQD (reference sequence). The CDR3 is made up of 15 amino acids.

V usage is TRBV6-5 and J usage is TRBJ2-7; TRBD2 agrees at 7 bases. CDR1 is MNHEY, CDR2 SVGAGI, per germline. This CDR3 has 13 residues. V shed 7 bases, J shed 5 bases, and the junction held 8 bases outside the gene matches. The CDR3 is CASMQGAGHEQYF. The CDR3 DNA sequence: TGTGCCAGCATGCAGGGAGCGGGACACGAGCAGTACTTC.

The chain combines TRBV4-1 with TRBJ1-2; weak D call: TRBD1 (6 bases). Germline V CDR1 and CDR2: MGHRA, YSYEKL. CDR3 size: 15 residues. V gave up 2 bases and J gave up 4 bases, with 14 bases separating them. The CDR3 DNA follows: TGCGCCAGCAGCCAACAGGCAGGGGCCCCCTATGGCTACACCTTC. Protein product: CASSQQAGAPYGYTF.

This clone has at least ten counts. The CDR3 DNA is TGTGCCAGCAGCCCGCAGACAGGGGATGGCTACACCTTC. Its translation is CASSPQTGDGYTF. The genes are TRBV7-2 and TRBJ1-2; TRBD1 matches at 8 bases. The trim removed 5 bases at V and 6 bases at J, leaving 5 bases unmatched. Germline loops: CDR1 SGHTA, CDR2 FQGNSA. The CDR3 has 13 amino acids. The variable domain in full, with the rest retrieved from reference TRBV7-2 and TRBJ1-2, is GAGVSQSPSNKVTEKGKDVELRCDPISGHTALYWYRQSLGQGLEFLIYFQGNSAPDKSGLPSDRFSAERTGGSVSTLTIQRTQQEDSAVYLCASSPQTGDGYTFGSGTRLTVV.

CDR3 residues: CASSESPTGELFF. CDR3 DNA: TGCGCCAGCAGTGAGTCCCCAACCGGGGAGCTGTTTTTT. The chain combines TRBV10-1 with TRBJ2-2; D call uncertain. V gave up 0 bases and J gave up 5 bases, with 4 bases separating them. Germline-derived CDR1 and CDR2 are WNHNN and SYGVQD (reference sequence). The CDR3 runs to 13 residues.

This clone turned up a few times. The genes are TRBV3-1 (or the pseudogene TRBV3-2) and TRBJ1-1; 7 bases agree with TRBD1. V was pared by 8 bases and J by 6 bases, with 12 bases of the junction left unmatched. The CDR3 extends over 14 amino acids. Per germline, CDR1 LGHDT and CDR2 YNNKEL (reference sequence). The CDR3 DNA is TGTGCCAGCTCGGGACCGACAGGGAGGCCTGAAGCTTTCTTT. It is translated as CASSGPTGRPEAFF.

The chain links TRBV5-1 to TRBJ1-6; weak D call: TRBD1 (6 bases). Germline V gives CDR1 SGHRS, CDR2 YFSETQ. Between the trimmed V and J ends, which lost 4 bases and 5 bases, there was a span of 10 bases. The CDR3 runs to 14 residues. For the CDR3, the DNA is TGCGCCAGCAGCCCCCAGGGGAATAATTCACCCCTCCACTTT. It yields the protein CASSPQGNNSPLHF. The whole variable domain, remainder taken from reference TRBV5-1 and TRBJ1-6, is KAGVTQTPRYLIKTRGQQVTLSCSPISGHRSVSWYQQTPGQGLQFLFEYFSETQRNKGNFPGRFSGRQFSNSRSEMNVSTLELGDSALYLCASSPQGNNSPLHFGNGTRLTVT.